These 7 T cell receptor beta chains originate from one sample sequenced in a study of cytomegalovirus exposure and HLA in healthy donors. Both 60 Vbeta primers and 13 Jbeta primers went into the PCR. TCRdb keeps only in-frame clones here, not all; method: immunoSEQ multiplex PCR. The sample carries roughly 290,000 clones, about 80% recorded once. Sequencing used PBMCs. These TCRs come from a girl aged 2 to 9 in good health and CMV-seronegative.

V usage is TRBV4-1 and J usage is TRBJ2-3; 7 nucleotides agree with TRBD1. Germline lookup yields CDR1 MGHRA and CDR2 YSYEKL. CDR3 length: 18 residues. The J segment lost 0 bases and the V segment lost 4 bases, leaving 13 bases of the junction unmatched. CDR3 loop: CASSPSWDRASSTDTQYF. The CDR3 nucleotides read TGCGCCAGCAGCCCGTCCTGGGACAGAGCCTCTAGCACAGATACGCAGTATTTT.

The chain's CDR3 is CASSQGVRETQYF. For the CDR3, the DNA is TGTGCCAGCAGTCAGGGGGTTCGGGAGACCCAGTACTTC. V and J are TRBV27 and TRBJ2-5; 7 nucleotides match TRBD1. This CDR3 comprises 13 residues. Germline loops: CDR1 MNHEY, CDR2 SMNVEV (reference sequence). J was trimmed by 5 bases and V by 5 bases; bases with no gene match: 5.

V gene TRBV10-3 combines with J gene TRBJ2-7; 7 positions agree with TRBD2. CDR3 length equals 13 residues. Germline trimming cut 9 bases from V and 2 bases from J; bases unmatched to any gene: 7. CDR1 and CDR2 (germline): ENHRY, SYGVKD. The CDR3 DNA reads TGTGCCATGGGAGGGCAGCAGACCTACGAGCAGTACTTC. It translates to CAMGGQQTYEQYF.

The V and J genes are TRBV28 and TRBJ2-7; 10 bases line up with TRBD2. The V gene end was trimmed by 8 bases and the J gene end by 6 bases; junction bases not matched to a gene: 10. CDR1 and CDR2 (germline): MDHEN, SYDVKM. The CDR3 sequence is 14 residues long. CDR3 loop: CASAGASGSLEQYF. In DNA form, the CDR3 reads TGTGCCAGCGCCGGGGCTAGCGGGAGTCTCGAGCAGTACTTC.

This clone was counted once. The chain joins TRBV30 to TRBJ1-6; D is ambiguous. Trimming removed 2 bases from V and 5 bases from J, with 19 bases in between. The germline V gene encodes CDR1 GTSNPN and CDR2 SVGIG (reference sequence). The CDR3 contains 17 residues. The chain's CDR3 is CAWSRRAHSLNNSPLHF. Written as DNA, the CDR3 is TGTGCCTGGAGTAGGAGAGCTCATTCCCTTAATAATTCACCCCTCCACTTT.

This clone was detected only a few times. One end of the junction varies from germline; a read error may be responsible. CDR3 nucleotide sequence: TGCAGCTTTGAGGGAGTTACCTACGAGCAGTACTTC. It encodes CSFEGVTYEQYF. The chain uses TRBV29-1 and TRBJ2-7; perhaps TRBD2 as D (5 bases). The CDR3 extends over 12 amino acids. Germline CDR1 SQVTM, CDR2 ANQGSEA.

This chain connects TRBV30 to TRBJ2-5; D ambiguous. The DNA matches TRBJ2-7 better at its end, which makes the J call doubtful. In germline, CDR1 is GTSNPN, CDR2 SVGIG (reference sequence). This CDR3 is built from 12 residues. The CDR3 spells CAWGSSSYEQYF. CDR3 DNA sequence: TGTGCCTGGGGTTCGAGCTCCTACGAGCAGTACTTC.